The 21 T cell receptor beta chains below come from one sample, sequenced in a study of blood T cell repertoires in COVID-19. TCRdb keeps only in-frame clones here, not all; method: immunoSEQ multiplex PCR. The sample contains around 190,000 clones, roughly 90% of which appear only once. Specimen: PBMCs or T cells enriched from blood (not recorded which). The receptor set was obtained from a young man with acute COVID-19.

The V gene is TRBV4-2, the J gene TRBJ2-3; 8 nucleotides match TRBD2. The CDR3 length is 17 residues. In germline, CDR1 is LGHNA, CDR2 YNFKEQ. V lost 0 bases and J lost 3; bases outside the gene matches: 8. The CDR3 here is CASSQDPAGERTDTQYF. Here the CDR3 DNA reads TGTGCCAGCAGCCAAGATCCAGCGGGAGAGAGGACAGATACGCAGTATTTT.

The genes are TRBV4-1 and TRBJ1-1; 8 bases align to TRBD1. This CDR3 has 15 residues. Unmatched junction bases numbered 8, after V lost 4 bases and J lost 4 bases. Per germline, CDR1 MGHRA and CDR2 YSYEKL. CDR3 sequence reads: CASSPAGGFVTEAFF. As DNA, the CDR3 is TGCGCCAGCAGCCCGGCAGGGGGCTTTGTCACTGAAGCTTTCTTT.

The chain couples TRBV29-1 to TRBJ2-2; 10 bases fit TRBD1. The CDR3 covers 16 residues. Germline values: CDR1 SQVTM, CDR2 ANQGSEA. Trimming took 5 bases from V and 6 from J; bases not matched to a gene: 12. CDR3 DNA: TGCAGCGTTCATAACGTTGACAGGGGGCGATCCGGGGAGCTGTTTTTT. Its protein is CSVHNVDRGRSGELFF.

The chain couples TRBV20-1 to TRBJ2-7; 14 bases agree with TRBD2. The germline V gene has CDR1 DFQATT and CDR2 SNEGSKA (reference sequence). The CDR3 length is 15 residues. J was trimmed by 3 bases and V by 3 bases; bases with no gene match: 4. The CDR3 DNA follows: TGCAGTGCTAGTGTCGGGACTAGCGGGAGCTACGAGCAGTACTTC. Translation: CSASVGTSGSYEQYF.

This clone showed up just once. The chain couples TRBV19 to TRBJ2-3; 7 bases are a match to TRBD2. Germline V gene sequence: CDR1 LNHDA, CDR2 SQIVND (reference sequence). J gave up 5 bases and V 2 bases, and 13 bases lay outside the gene matches. The length of the CDR3 is 17 residues. DNA for the CDR3: TGTGCCAGTAGTATACGTAAGCGGGCGGGAGCAGGAGATACGCAGTATTTT. Amino acids: CASSIRKRAGAGDTQYF. Full variable domain (missing parts from reference TRBV19 and TRBJ2-3): DGGITQSPKYLFRKEGQNVTLSCEQNLNHDAMYWYRQDPGQGLRLIYYSQIVNDFQKGDIAEGYSVSREKKESFPLTVTSAQKNPTAFYLCASSIRKRAGAGDTQYFGPGTRLTVL.

The chain combines TRBV2 with TRBJ2-3; a possible D gene is TRBD1 (5 bases). V was trimmed by 7 bases and J by 4 bases, leaving 15 bases between them. The CDR3 loop spans 14 amino acids. CDR1 and CDR2 from the germline V gene are SNHLY and FYNNEI. The CDR3 spells CASKGQGRADTQYF. In DNA form, the CDR3 reads TGTGCCAGCAAGGGGCAGGGAAGGGCAGATACGCAGTATTTT.

CDR3 nucleotide sequence: TGTGCCAGCAGTTCGACAGGGGGCAGGGAAGCTTTCTTT. This codes for CASSSTGGREAFF. The V gene is TRBV12-3 or TRBV12-4, the J gene TRBJ1-1; TRBD1 aligns across 10 bases. V shed 4 bases, J shed 8 bases, and the junction held 4 bases outside the gene matches. This CDR3 region has 13 residues.

The CDR3 DNA sequence: TGTGCCAGCAGTGAATCGGAGGGGGGGCACACTGAAGCTTTCTTT. Translating it yields CASSESEGGHTEAFF. This chain links TRBV6-1 with TRBJ1-1, with a possible D match to TRBD1 (6 bases). In germline, CDR1 is MNHNS, CDR2 SASEGT. The CDR3 loop spans 15 amino acids. V gave up 2 bases and J gave up 3 bases, with 13 bases separating them.

Details on this clone: The junction departs from the called germline gene at one end, perhaps through a read error. The chain links TRBV29-1 to TRBJ2-6; D is ambiguous. The CDR3 has 17 amino acids. Germline assignment: CDR1 SQVTM and CDR2 ANQGSEA. This chain's CDR3 is CSAEVMGYSSGANVLTF. The CDR3 DNA reads as TGCAGCGCTGAAGTGATGGGTTACAGCTCTGGGGCCAACGTCCTGACTTTC.

This chain connects TRBV30 to TRBJ1-2; no clear D. The V end was cut by 4 bases, the J end by 4 bases, with 7 bases between. CDR3 length: 11 amino acids. The germline gives CDR1 GTSNPN, CDR2 SVGIG (reference sequence). DNA of the CDR3: TGTGCCTGGACAGGATCCTATGGCTACACCTTC. Protein product: CAWTGSYGYTF. Drawing the rest from reference TRBV30 and TRBJ1-2, the complete variable domain is SQTIHQWPATLVQPVGSPLSLECTVEGTSNPNLYWYRQAAGRGLQLLFYSVGIGQISSEVPQNLSASRPQDRQFILSSKKLLLSDSGFYLCAWTGSYGYTFGSGTRLTVV.

This rearrangement joins TRBV29-1 to TRBJ1-1; TRBD1 agrees at 9 bases. CDR1 is SQVTM, CDR2 ANQGSEA, per germline. This CDR3 region has 14 residues. J lost 6 bases, V lost 7 bases, and 12 bases had no gene match. Here the CDR3 DNA reads TGCAGCGGCCTGCTCCTGGACAGGGGTGCTGAAGCTTTCTTT. This codes for CSGLLLDRGAEAFF. The whole variable domain, remainder taken from reference TRBV29-1 and TRBJ1-1, is SAVISQKPSRDICQRGTSLTIQCQVDSQVTMMFWYRQQPGQSLTLIATANQGSEATYESGFVIDKFPISRPNLTFSTLTVSNMSPEDSSIYLCSGLLLDRGAEAFFGQGTRLTVV.

This clone was counted a single time. The genes are TRBV7-3 and TRBJ2-1; tentative D call: TRBD1 (5 bases). Trimming stripped 5 bases from V and 6 bases from J, with 26 bases between. The germline V gene has CDR1 SGHTA and CDR2 FQGTGA. The CDR3 has 18 residues. The CDR3 sequence is CASSGHISFGSVSNEQFF. Written as DNA, the CDR3 is TGTGCCAGCAGCGGACATATATCGTTTGGGTCGGTAAGCAATGAGCAGTTCTTC.

A single count supports this clone. J is TRBJ1-1 and V is TRBV25-1; D may be TRBD1 (6 bases). Trimming removed 1 base from V and 3 bases from J, with 18 bases in between. Germline lookup yields CDR1 MGHDK and CDR2 SYGVNS. This CDR3 contains 17 residues. CDR3 sequence: CASSEWGGTPWDTEAFF. The CDR3 nucleotides read TGTGCCAGCAGTGAATGGGGGGGCACCCCGTGGGACACTGAAGCTTTCTTT.

This clone has a single count. The chain has TRBV19 and TRBJ2-7, with D possibly TRBD2 on 5 matching bases. V was shortened by 5 bases and J by 3 bases, with 20 bases between the two germline ends. Germline loops: CDR1 LNHDA, CDR2 SQIVND (reference sequence). This CDR3 has 16 amino acids. The CDR3 loop is CASSPLVGVIHYEQYF. Here the CDR3 DNA reads TGTGCCAGTAGTCCCCTGGTGGGAGTGATACACTACGAGCAGTACTTC.

This chain joins TRBV28 and TRBJ2-3, with a weak D call TRBD1 (6 bases). Germline CDR1 MDHEN, CDR2 SYDVKM. V was cut by 8 bases and J by 2 bases, with 11 bases left in between. This CDR3 is built from 13 residues. In DNA form, the CDR3 reads TGTGCCAGCTACGACAGGAACACAGATACGCAGTATTTT. Residues: CASYDRNTDTQYF.

Here the CDR3 reads CAISEPRDFTKGYTF. CDR3 nucleotides: TGTGCCATCAGTGAGCCTCGGGACTTTACGAAGGGCTACACCTTC. This chain joins TRBV10-3 and TRBJ1-2, with a tentative D call TRBD1 (5 bases). CDR3 length equals 15 residues. CDR1 and CDR2 (germline): ENHRY, SYGVKD. V was clipped by 2 bases and J by 8 bases, with 18 bases between them.

CDR3 sequence reads: CASSVEGTGDYEQYF. In DNA, the CDR3 is TGTGCCAGCAGCGTAGAGGGGACAGGAGACTACGAGCAGTACTTC. The chain couples TRBV9 to TRBJ2-7; 8 nucleotides line up with TRBD1. Germline CDR1 SGDLS, CDR2 YYNGEE. The CDR3 has 15 residues. The V gene end was trimmed by 0 bases and the J gene end by 3 bases; junction bases not matched to a gene: 5.

The chain's CDR3 is CASSLWSPNEQFF. CDR3 DNA sequence: TGTGCCAGCAGCTTATGGAGTCCTAATGAGCAGTTCTTC. The gene calls are TRBV7-8 and TRBJ2-1; D gene uncertain. Germline loops: CDR1 SGHVS, CDR2 FQNEAQ. CDR3 length: 13 amino acids. V was clipped by 2 bases and J by 7 bases, with 9 bases between them.

The rearrangement links TRBV28 to TRBJ1-2; D ambiguous. This CDR3 comprises 15 residues. Trimming stripped 8 bases from V and 4 bases from J, with 20 bases between. CDR1 and CDR2 (germline): MDHEN, SYDVKM. CDR3 amino acids: CASGSSSSTFYGYTF. CDR3 DNA: TGTGCCAGCGGTTCAAGTTCCTCCACTTTCTATGGCTACACCTTC.

The gene calls are TRBV29-1 and TRBJ2-1, with 10 bases that match TRBD2. Germline CDR1 and CDR2: SQVTM and ANQGSEA. CDR3 length equals 14 residues. The junction had 7 bases not matched to a gene; V was cut back by 5 bases and J by 6 bases. The chain's CDR3 is CSVNLAGDRNEQFF. The CDR3, as DNA: TGCAGCGTTAACCTAGCGGGAGACCGCAATGAGCAGTTCTTC.

The V gene is TRBV30, the J gene TRBJ2-7, with 7 bases identical to TRBD2. The trim removed 7 bases at V and 5 bases at J, leaving 14 bases unmatched. This CDR3 has 14 residues. Germline CDR1 and CDR2: GTSNPN and SVGIG (reference sequence). The CDR3 region has the DNA TGTGCCTCGTCCGGGACTACTGTAACCGACGAGCAGTACTTC. This encodes CASSGTTVTDEQYF. Using reference TRBV30 and TRBJ2-7 for the parts outside the CDR3, the full variable domain is SQTIHQWPATLVQPVGSPLSLECTVEGTSNPNLYWYRQAAGRGLQLLFYSVGIGQISSEVPQNLSASRPQDRQFILSSKKLLLSDSGFYLCASSGTTVTDEQYFGPGTRLTVT.